This TCR beta chain was identified in a study of blood T cell repertoires in COVID-19. Study-level information: Material from acute and convalescent COVID-19 was sourced from the United States, Italy and Spain. Sources were T cells, B-cell-depleted T cells, or PBMCs; the material itself was cDNA or gDNA.

Patients in Seattle were enrolled during active infection, then followed longitudinally. Germline CDR1 and CDR2: KGHSH and LQKENI. The CDR3 has 16 residues. Trimming shortened V by 3 bases and J by 1 base, and 15 bases separated the two germline ends. As handled by the study authors: Amplification of reference gene primers provided the estimated nucleated cell counts. Method: immunoSEQ multiplex PCR; TCRdb's copy keeps in-frame clones and lacks some. V and J calls and clone size are given by that table; D and trimming were obtained from the DNA. The table includes roughly 200,000 clones, over 75% detected once.

The chain carries TRBV18 and TRBJ1-1; D may be TRBD1 (5 bases). The sample taken for sequencing was peripheral blood. The TCR comes from a person between 65 and 79 years old with COVID-19, enrolled during active disease. DNA for the CDR3: TGTGCCAGCTCACCCAATGTAAGGGGTTCGAACACTGAAGCTTTCTTT. Translating gives CASSPNVRGSNTEAFF. Drawing the rest from reference TRBV18 and TRBJ1-1, the complete variable domain is NAGVMQNPRHLVRRRGQEARLRCSPMKGHSHVYWYRQLPEEGLKFMVYLQKENIIDESGMPKERFSAEFPKEGPSILRIQQVVRGDSAAYFCASSPNVRGSNTEAFFGQGTRLTVV.